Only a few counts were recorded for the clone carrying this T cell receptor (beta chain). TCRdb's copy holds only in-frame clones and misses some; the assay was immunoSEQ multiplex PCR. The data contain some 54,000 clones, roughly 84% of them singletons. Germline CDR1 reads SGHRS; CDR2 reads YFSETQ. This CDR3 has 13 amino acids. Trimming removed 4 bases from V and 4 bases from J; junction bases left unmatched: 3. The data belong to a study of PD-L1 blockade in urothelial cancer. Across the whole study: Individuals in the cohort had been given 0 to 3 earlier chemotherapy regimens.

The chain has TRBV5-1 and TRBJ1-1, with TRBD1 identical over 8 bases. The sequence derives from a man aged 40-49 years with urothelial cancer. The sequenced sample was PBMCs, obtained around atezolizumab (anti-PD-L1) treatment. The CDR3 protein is CASSRTGSTEAFF. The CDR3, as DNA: TGCGCCAGCAGCCGGACAGGGAGCACTGAAGCTTTCTTT. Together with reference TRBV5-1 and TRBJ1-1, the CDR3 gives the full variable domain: KAGVTQTPRYLIKTRGQQVTLSCSPISGHRSVSWYQQTPGQGLQFLFEYFSETQRNKGNFPGRFSGRQFSNSRSEMNVSTLELGDSALYLCASSRTGSTEAFFGQGTRLTVV.